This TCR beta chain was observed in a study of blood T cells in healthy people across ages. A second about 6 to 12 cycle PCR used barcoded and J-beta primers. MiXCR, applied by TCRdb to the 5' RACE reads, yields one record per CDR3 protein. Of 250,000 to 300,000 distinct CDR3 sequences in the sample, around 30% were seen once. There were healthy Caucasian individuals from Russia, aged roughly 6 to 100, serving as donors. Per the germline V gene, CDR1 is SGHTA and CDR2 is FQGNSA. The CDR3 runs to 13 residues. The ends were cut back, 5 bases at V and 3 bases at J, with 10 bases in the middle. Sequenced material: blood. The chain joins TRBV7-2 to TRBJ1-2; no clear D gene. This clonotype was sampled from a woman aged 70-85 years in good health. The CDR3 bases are TGTGCCAGCAGCCCCCACCGAGACTATGGCTACACCTTC. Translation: CASSPHRDYGYTF.